This record covers a single T cell receptor (beta chain). Its antigen is as yet unknown. Per germline, CDR1 SGHTA and CDR2 FQGNSA. V was shortened by 5 bases and J by 2 bases, with 12 bases between the two germline ends. The length of the CDR3 is 15 residues. With 60 Vbeta and 13 Jbeta primers, the PCR was carried out. Using immunoSEQ multiplex PCR, the repertoire was profiled, and TCRdb retains in-frame clones only, with some absent. This table holds approximately 79,000 clones, 78% found once. This sample is drawn from a study of cytomegalovirus exposure and HLA in healthy donors. Overall study: Of the donors genotyped, approximately 410 in all, about 81% fell in the Caucasian-associated ancestry cluster. Whole-study findings and limits: Most TCR sequences proved rare, with some public TCRs found in many donors. Later work showed greater clonal expansion in HLA-associated TCR beta chains than in equally common others. High specificity and sensitivity for cytomegalovirus status were reported for the classifier.

The chain uses TRBV7-2 and TRBJ2-2; D is possibly TRBD2 (6 bases). Sequencing was done on a sample of PBMCs. The sequence was collected from a male donor in good health and CMV-seropositive. Written as DNA, the CDR3 is TGTGCCAGCAGCGCAAGGGACTTAAACACCGGGGAGCTGTTTTTT. Its protein is CASSARDLNTGELFF.